These 30 T cell receptor beta chains originate from one sample sequenced in a study of shared clonotypes between healthy human individuals. Method: immunoSEQ multiplex PCR; TCRdb's copy keeps in-frame clones and lacks some. The data hold around 940,000 clones, with about three quarters observed a single time. Sequencing input: memory CD4+ T cells sorted from blood. Subset of the sample: CD45RA-negative fraction. These receptors were taken from a man aged 18 to 29 in good health.

The rearrangement links TRBV25-1 to TRBJ1-6; maybe TRBD1 (5 bases). Germline V gene sequence: CDR1 MGHDK, CDR2 SYGVNS. The CDR3 length is 15 residues. V was pared by 4 bases and J by 5 bases, with 12 bases between. In nucleotides, the CDR3 is TGTGCCAGCAGTGTTACAGGAGTAAATAATTCACCCCTCCACTTT. This gives the protein CASSVTGVNNSPLHF.

The rearrangement joins TRBV15 to TRBJ1-1, with D possibly matching TRBD1 (5 bases). The germline V and J ends were trimmed by 1 base and 8 bases, with 8 bases remaining between them. Germline-derived CDR1 and CDR2 are LNHNV and YYDKDF (reference sequence). This CDR3 is built from 12 residues. CDR3 DNA: TGTGCCACCAGCAGAGGGCAGGGAGAAGCTTTCTTT. Its translation is CATSRGQGEAFF.

J is TRBJ2-7 and V is TRBV6-6; 7 nucleotides agree with TRBD2. The germline V gene has CDR1 MNHNY and CDR2 SVGAGI (reference sequence). The CDR3 contains 13 residues. After removal of 6 bases from V and 6 bases from J, the junction contained 8 bases not matched to a gene. Here the CDR3 DNA reads TGTGCCAGCAGCCTCAGCGGGAAGGGCGAGCAGTACTTC. Translation gives CASSLSGKGEQYF.

The chain carries TRBV5-1 and TRBJ1-6; no clear D. Germline V lookup: CDR1 SGHRS, CDR2 YFSETQ. CDR3 length: 17 amino acids. Trimming removed 0 bases at V and 5 bases at J, with 15 bases between. The chain's CDR3 is CASSLGPLDGDNSPLHF. The CDR3 region has the DNA TGCGCCAGCAGCTTGGGTCCCCTGGATGGGGATAATTCACCCCTCCACTTT.

The rearrangement joins TRBV7-9 to TRBJ1-1, with TRBD1 as a possible D gene (5 bases). This CDR3 contains 15 residues. Between the trimmed V and J ends, which lost 1 base and 0 bases, there was a span of 9 bases. The germline gives CDR1 SEHNR, CDR2 FQNEAQ (reference sequence). As DNA, the CDR3 is TGTGCCAGCAGCTTAGAAGGGACGGTGAACACTGAAGCTTTCTTT. This codes for CASSLEGTVNTEAFF.

The chain uses TRBV19 and TRBJ1-6; 8 bases line up with TRBD1. Germline CDR1 and CDR2: LNHDA and SQIVND (reference sequence). The CDR3 sequence is 16 residues long. Trimming removed 1 base from V and 10 bases from J; junction bases left unmatched: 9. CDR3 region: CASSIGLRQGISPLHF. CDR3 in DNA: TGTGCCAGTAGTATAGGCCTCCGACAGGGGATCTCACCCCTCCACTTT.

V gene TRBV21-1 combines with J gene TRBJ1-5; the table's D call of TRBD1 was not tested on the DNA. TRBV21-1 is listed as a pseudogene. The CDR3 extends over 15 amino acids. The CDR3: CASSKTEYSNQPQHF. The CDR3 region has the DNA TGTGCCAGCAGCAAGACAGAATATAGCAATCAGCCCCAGCATTTT.

V usage is TRBV28 and J usage is TRBJ2-5; 7 nucleotides agree with TRBD2. Germline-derived CDR1 and CDR2 are MDHEN and SYDVKM. J gave up 3 bases and V 4 bases, and 11 bases lay outside the gene matches. The CDR3 spans 16 residues. In DNA, the CDR3 is TGTGCCAGCAGTTATCTCCGTGGGAGGGCGGAAGAGACCCAGTACTTC. Translation: CASSYLRGRAEETQYF.

This sequence joins TRBV2 and TRBJ1-5; possible D gene TRBD1, 6 bases. CDR1 SNHLY and CDR2 FYNNEI come from the germline V gene. Trimming stripped 4 bases from V and 10 bases from J, with 14 bases between. The CDR3 covers 13 residues. The CDR3 protein is CASSGGGALPQHF. Written as DNA, the CDR3 is TGTGCCAGCAGTGGCGGGGGGGCGTTACCCCAGCATTTT.

The gene calls are TRBV5-1 and TRBJ2-1, with 12 bases fitting TRBD2. Trimming at V came to 4 bases and at J to 7 bases, leaving 9 bases not matched to a gene. Per germline, CDR1 SGHRS and CDR2 YFSETQ. This CDR3 is built from 16 residues. CDR3 protein: CASSPQTSGGGNEQFF. The CDR3 DNA is TGCGCCAGCAGCCCACAGACTAGCGGGGGAGGAAATGAGCAGTTCTTC.

The chain joins TRBV9 to TRBJ2-5, with 7 bases matching TRBD1. This CDR3 contains 15 residues. Germline lookup yields CDR1 SGDLS and CDR2 YYNGEE. The V and J ends lost 3 bases and 1 base, in that order; junction bases with no gene match: 6. CDR3 in DNA: TGTGCCAGCAGCGAGTTCAGGGGGAGCCAAGAGACCCAGTACTTC. It specifies CASSEFRGSQETQYF.

V gene TRBV30 combines with J gene TRBJ1-5; D is possibly TRBD1 (5 bases). Between the trimmed V and J ends, which lost 1 base and 4 bases, there was a span of 20 bases. There are 17 residues in the CDR3. Germline CDR1 and CDR2: GTSNPN and SVGIG (reference sequence). DNA for the CDR3: TGTGCCTGGAGTGATCCCCCGGGGCAGGGCGTGAATCAGCCCCAGCATTTT. Its protein is CAWSDPPGQGVNQPQHF. Full variable domain (remainder filled in from reference TRBV30 and TRBJ1-5): SQTIHQWPATLVQPVGSPLSLECTVEGTSNPNLYWYRQAAGRGLQLLFYSVGIGQISSEVPQNLSASRPQDRQFILSSKKLLLSDSGFYLCAWSDPPGQGVNQPQHFGDGTRLSIL.

The chain combines TRBV28 with TRBJ1-5; 11 bases are shared with TRBD1. CDR3 length: 18 residues. Trimming cost V 5 bases and J 6 bases; bases outside gene matches: 15. Germline V CDR1 and CDR2: MDHEN, SYDVKM. The CDR3 loop reads CASSPWTGGEVGSQPQHF. The DNA of the CDR3 is TGTGCCAGCAGTCCATGGACAGGGGGCGAAGTCGGAAGTCAGCCCCAGCATTTT. Full variable domain (rest looked up from reference TRBV28 and TRBJ1-5): DVKVTQSSRYLVKRTGEKVFLECVQDMDHENMFWYRQDPGLGLRLIYFSYDVKMKEKGDIPEGYSVSREKKERFSLILESASTNQTSMYLCASSPWTGGEVGSQPQHFGDGTRLSIL.

This clone was recorded a few times. The rearrangement joins TRBV5-1 to TRBJ2-2; 7 bases are a match to TRBD2. Germline V gives CDR1 SGHRS, CDR2 YFSETQ. The V segment lost 6 bases and the J segment 7 bases; nucleotides outside the gene matches: 15. The CDR3 loop spans 16 amino acids. The CDR3 protein is CASNPTGRGTDGELFF. The CDR3 bases are TGCGCCAGCAACCCCACGGGGAGGGGAACTGACGGGGAGCTGTTTTTT.

This clone is a singleton in its sample. The gene calls are TRBV10-2 and TRBJ2-3; 9 nucleotides line up with TRBD1. The CDR3 covers 14 residues. Per germline, CDR1 WSHSY and CDR2 SAAADI. Trimming at V came to 6 bases and at J to 5 bases, leaving 6 bases not matched to a gene. Here the CDR3 reads CASRKQGAGDTQYF. The CDR3 nucleotides read TGCGCCAGCAGAAAACAGGGGGCAGGAGATACGCAGTATTTT.

This chain uses TRBV10-3 with TRBJ2-7; possibly TRBD1 or TRBD2 for D (5 bases each). The V end was cut by 0 bases, the J end by 0 bases, with 15 bases between. CDR1 and CDR2 (germline): ENHRY, SYGVKD. The CDR3 extends over 17 amino acids. Here the CDR3 DNA reads TGTGCCATCAGTGAGTCCAGGGCGGGTACCTCCTCCTACGAGCAGTACTTC. Its protein product is CAISESRAGTSSYEQYF.

This clone was seen repeatedly, ten times or more. The CDR3 DNA reads as TGTGCCAGCAACAGTGCGCCGGGACAGCCGGTGGTTAGTGAAAAACTGTTTTTT. It translates to CASNSAPGQPVVSEKLFF. This chain connects TRBV19 to TRBJ1-4; 7 bases agree with TRBD1. The V segment lost 9 bases and the J segment 7 bases; nucleotides outside the gene matches: 23. The CDR3 sequence is 18 residues long. Germline V gives CDR1 LNHDA, CDR2 SQIVND (reference sequence).

The chain is built from TRBV10-3 and TRBJ1-6; TRBD1 might be the D (5 bases). The germline V and J ends were trimmed by 3 bases and 10 bases, with 13 bases remaining between them. There are 14 residues in the CDR3. CDR1 and CDR2 from the germline V gene are ENHRY and SYGVKD. CDR3 nucleotides: TGTGCCATCAGTGATTTGGAGGGGATCTCACCCCTCCACTTT. This codes for CAISDLEGISPLHF.

The genes are TRBV30 and TRBJ1-4; D gene uncertain. V gave up 3 bases and J gave up 3 bases, with 14 bases separating them. Per the germline V gene, CDR1 is GTSNPN and CDR2 is SVGIG (reference sequence). This CDR3 comprises 15 residues. CDR3 nucleotides: TGTGCCTGGAGGGCAGGAAGGCTGGCTAATGAAAAACTGTTTTTT. This sequence encodes CAWRAGRLANEKLFF.

This chain uses TRBV6-6 with TRBJ2-7; D possibly corresponds to TRBD1 (5 bases). V lost 7 bases to trimming and J lost 0 bases, with 10 bases between them. In germline, CDR1 is MNHNY, CDR2 SVGAGI (reference sequence). The CDR3 covers 13 residues. CDR3 DNA: TGTGCCAGCAATAGGGGAAGCTCCTACGAGCAGTACTTC. It specifies CASNRGSSYEQYF.

The chain links TRBV5-1 to TRBJ2-7; TRBD1 matches 8 bases. The CDR3 consists of 16 residues. Germline trimming cut 3 bases from V and 3 bases from J; bases unmatched to any gene: 11. From germline, CDR1 is SGHRS and CDR2 YFSETQ. The CDR3 DNA follows: TGCGCCAGCAGCTCTCAACCCGGACAGGGAGGCTACGAGCAGTACTTC. Amino acids: CASSSQPGQGGYEQYF.

The chain is built from TRBV11-2 and TRBJ2-7; D is undetermined. Looked up from germline, CDR1 is SGHAT and CDR2 is FQNNGV. The germline V and J ends were trimmed by 1 base and 3 bases, with 16 bases remaining between them. The CDR3 has 16 residues. The CDR3 spells CASSLGGYRNDYEQYF. CDR3 DNA: TGTGCCAGCAGCTTAGGCGGCTACCGGAACGACTACGAGCAGTACTTC.

This chain connects TRBV5-1 to TRBJ2-1; 14 bases agree with TRBD2. The V gene's germline CDR1 is SGHRS and CDR2 YFSETQ. J gave up 13 bases and V 0 bases, and 12 bases lay outside the gene matches. This CDR3 comprises 17 residues. The CDR3 is CASSLDASGLAGARQFF. The CDR3 nucleotides are TGCGCCAGCAGCTTGGATGCCTCGGGACTAGCGGGGGCTCGACAGTTCTTC.

This sequence joins TRBV7-9 and TRBJ1-2; D may be TRBD1 (5 bases). V dropped 5 bases and J dropped 0 bases, with 13 bases sitting between them. The CDR3 is 15 amino acids. Germline V gene lookup returns CDR1 SEHNR and CDR2 FQNEAQ (reference sequence). Here the CDR3 DNA reads TGTGCCAGCAGCCCCGAGGGGCATGCTAACTATGGCTACACCTTC. Amino acid sequence: CASSPEGHANYGYTF.

This chain uses TRBV27 with TRBJ1-6, with a weak D call TRBD1 (5 bases). The CDR3 has 19 amino acids. Trimming took 10 bases from V and 3 from J, leaving 28 bases between them. Germline V gene data show CDR1 as MNHEY and CDR2 as SMNVEV (reference sequence). The CDR3 loop is CATSAETADISGYNSPLHF. Written as DNA, the CDR3 is TGTGCCACCTCCGCGGAGACAGCAGATATCTCGGGCTATAATTCACCCCTCCACTTT.

This clone was counted a few times. This chain links TRBV5-6 with TRBJ2-7; unclear D gene. V was clipped by 2 bases and J by 3 bases, with 15 bases between them. CDR3 size: 15 residues. Per the germline V gene, CDR1 is SGHDT and CDR2 is YYEEEE. The DNA of the CDR3 is TGTGCCAGCAGCTTAGGTTGGCAGGAGTTCTACGAGCAGTACTTC. It translates to CASSLGWQEFYEQYF. Full variable domain (remainder filled in from reference TRBV5-6 and TRBJ2-7): DAGVTQSPTHLIKTRGQQVTLRCSPKSGHDTVSWYQQALGQGPQFIFQYYEEEERQRGNFPDRFSGHQFPNYSSELNVNALLLGDSALYLCASSLGWQEFYEQYFGPGTRLTVT.

The chain links TRBV28 to TRBJ1-4; TRBD1 matches at 9 bases. This CDR3 comprises 15 residues. CDR1 is MDHEN, CDR2 SYDVKM, per germline. The junction had 5 bases not matched to a gene; V was cut back by 2 bases and J by 7 bases. The CDR3 here is CASSLTGQGGEKLFF. Here the CDR3 DNA reads TGTGCCAGCAGTTTAACGGGACAGGGCGGTGAAAAACTGTTTTTT.

This clone has just a few counts. The CDR3 bases are TGCGCCAGCAGCTTGTCGACTAGCGGGGCAGAGACCCAGTACTTC. Its translation: CASSLSTSGAETQYF. The V gene is TRBV5-1, the J gene TRBJ2-5; 11 nucleotides line up with TRBD2. In germline, CDR1 is SGHRS, CDR2 YFSETQ. Unmatched junction bases numbered 3, after V lost 1 base and J lost 4 bases. CDR3 size: 15 residues.

The CDR3 nucleotides are TGTGCCAGCAGTTTACCAGCGGGGGGGCGGCCTGAAGCTTTCTTT. As protein: CASSLPAGGRPEAFF. The rearrangement uses TRBV27 and TRBJ1-1, with D perhaps TRBD1 (6 bases). The CDR3 contains 15 residues. Germline CDR1 and CDR2: MNHEY and SMNVEV (reference sequence). V was trimmed by 2 bases and J by 6 bases, leaving 16 bases between them.

The V and J genes are TRBV7-8 and TRBJ1-2, with TRBD1 matching 9 bases. The CDR3 totals 14 residues. Trimming took 5 bases from V and 4 from J; bases not matched to a gene: 5. Germline assignment: CDR1 SGHVS and CDR2 FQNEAQ. CDR3 nucleotides: TGTGCCAGCAGCCCCCCGGGACAGGGCTATGGCTACACCTTC. This encodes CASSPPGQGYGYTF.